This is a list of T cell receptor beta chains from one sample in a study of shared clonotypes between healthy human individuals. The method was immunoSEQ multiplex PCR; TCRdb's version includes in-frame clones alone and lacks a portion of them. Altogether about 670,000 clones are present, 60% to 80% being singletons, with the ten largest covering around 1.8%. Sequencing used memory CD4+ T cells sorted from blood. The receptors come from a woman aged 25-40 years in good health. Each CDR3 is given with its conserved first and last residue. A D gene is named only where the DNA matches it firmly. Some rows have no size entry. The others give once, few or many, or a class for an expanded clone.

TGCAGCGTGAGGACAGGGGGCAATCAGCCCCAGCATTTT	CSVRTGGNQPQHF	13	TRBD1	-	TRBV29-1	TRBJ1-5
TGTGCCAGCAGTCCAGGGGGTCGAACCTATAATCAGCCCCAGCATTTT	CASSPGGRTYNQPQHF	16	TRBD1	-	TRBV7-2	TRBJ1-5
TGCGCCAGCAGCTTGTCGACGGGCGGCACAGATACGCAGTATTTT	CASSLSTGGTDTQYF	15	-	-	TRBV5-1	TRBJ2-3
TGTGCCAGCAGAGTATATGGGGGAAGCGAGCAGTACTTC	CASRVYGGSEQYF	13	-	-	TRBV5-6	TRBJ2-7
TGTGCCAGCAGCCCCGTAGCGGGGGGAAACACAGATACGCAGTATTTT	CASSPVAGGNTDTQYF	16	TRBD2	-	TRBV5-4	TRBJ2-3
TGCAGCGTTGCTTCGGGGAACACTGAAGCTTTCTTT	CSVASGNTEAFF	12	-	many	TRBV29-1	TRBJ1-1
TGTGCCAGCAGTTCCGGGGGGTACGGCTACACCTTC	CASSSGGYGYTF	12	-	-	TRBV27	TRBJ1-2
TGTGCCAGCAGTGGAGGACAGGGCTACGAGCAGTACTTC	CASSGGQGYEQYF	13	TRBD1	-	TRBV2	TRBJ2-7
TGTGCCAGCAGCCCGGGGTGGGGACATTCCTACAATGAGCAGTTCTTC	CASSPGWGHSYNEQFF	16	-	few	TRBV28	TRBJ2-1
TGTGCCAGCAGTTCCGGGGCCGATGAAAAACTGTTTTTT	CASSSGADEKLFF	13	-	-	TRBV28	TRBJ1-4
TGTGCCAGCAGCCAAGATCTCGGCGGTAATAGGGGCCTTAATGAAAAACTGTTTTTT	CASSQDLGGNRGLNEKLFF	19	-	-	TRBV4-2	TRBJ1-4
TGTGCCAGCAGTGACCCGAAGGACGGGACTAGCGGGAGTAATGAGCAGTTCTTC	CASSDPKDGTSGSNEQFF	18	TRBD2	-	TRBV25-1	TRBJ2-1
TGCGCCAGCAGGGGAATAGGGAATGAAAAACTGTTTTTT	CASRGIGNEKLFF	13	-	-	TRBV5-1	TRBJ1-4
TGTGCCATTAGGACGGAGGATCAGCCCCAGCATTTT	CAIRTEDQPQHF	12	-	once	TRBV10-3	TRBJ1-5
TGTGCCAGCAGTCAGCTGGGGGCCACTAATGAAAAACTGTTTTTT	CASSQLGATNEKLFF	15	-	few	TRBV28	TRBJ1-4
TGTGCCAGCAGCTTATGGGCTGTGGGGCTAGCGGGAGACTACGAGCAGTACTTC	CASSLWAVGLAGDYEQYF	18	TRBD2	-	TRBV7-2	TRBJ2-7
TGTGCCTGGAGTGTGTACAGGGGTAATCAGCCCCAGCATTTT	CAWSVYRGNQPQHF	14	TRBD1	-	TRBV30	TRBJ1-5
TGTGCCAGCAGCCCGCCGGGGAAGGGGTCCTATGGCTACACCTTC	CASSPPGKGSYGYTF	15	-	-	TRBV7-9	TRBJ1-2
TGTGCCAGCAGCCAAGTGGTCGGGAAGGGGACCGGGGAGCTGTTTTTT	CASSQVVGKGTGELFF	16	-	-	TRBV7-9	TRBJ2-2
TGCGCCAGCAGCCATGCGGGACAGGGGGACTATGGCTACACCTTC	CASSHAGQGDYGYTF	15	TRBD1	few	TRBV4-1	TRBJ1-2
TGCGCCAGCAGCTTACGCCAGAGCTCCTACGAGCAGTACTTC	CASSLRQSSYEQYF	14	-	-	TRBV5-1	TRBJ2-7
TGTGCCAGTAGTAGACAGGAAGGTTTCACTGAAGCTTTCTTT	CASSRQEGFTEAFF	14	-	-	TRBV19	TRBJ1-1
TGCAGCGTTTCTCGCGCTGGTCCAGAGACCCAGTACTTC	CSVSRAGPETQYF	13	-	-	TRBV29-1	TRBJ2-5
TGTGCCAGCTGGGGACCACCCACTTACTGGGACTTC	CASWGPPTYWDF	12	-	-	TRBV28	TRBJ2-7
TGTGCCAGCAGCCCCGGGGGACGAAGCTCCTACGAGCAGTACTTC	CASSPGGRSSYEQYF	15	-	-	TRBV5-4	TRBJ2-7
TGTGCCTGGAGTTACCGGGACAGGGTGACCGGGGAGCTGTTTTTT	CAWSYRDRVTGELFF	15	TRBD1	few	TRBV30	TRBJ2-2
TGTGCCAGTTCAAAAGGATACAATGAGCAGTTCTTC	CASSKGYNEQFF	12	-	-	TRBV19	TRBJ2-1
TGCGCCAGCAGTCGGGACCTTTACGAGCAGTACTTC	CASSRDLYEQYF	12	-	few	TRBV10-1	TRBJ2-7
TGTGCCAGCAGCTTTCAGGGGGTCCCGAACACTGAAGCTTTCTTT	CASSFQGVPNTEAFF	15	TRBD1	-	TRBV7-2	TRBJ1-1
TGCGCCAGCTCCCCGGGGAGCACAGTAAGCTACAATGAGCAGTTCTTC	CASSPGSTVSYNEQFF	16	-	-	TRBV10-1	TRBJ2-1
TGTGCCAGCAGACAAGGACAGAAAGACACCGGGGAGCTGTTTTTT	CASRQGQKDTGELFF	15	-	-	TRBV13	TRBJ2-2
TGTGCCAGCAGTACACAGGGGGCCGACACTGAAGCTTTCTTT	CASSTQGADTEAFF	14	TRBD1	-	TRBV2	TRBJ1-1
TGTGCCAGCAGCCCCCGGGGGGCTCCTCGGACTTTTTGGGACACCTTC	CASSPRGAPRTFWDTF	16	-	many	TRBV28	TRBJ1-2
TGTGCCAGCAGCTACACCCAGGGAGGTACGCAGTATTTT	CASSYTQGGTQYF	13	-	-	TRBV11-3	TRBJ2-3
TGTGCCAGCAGCTTTAGACAGGGAGGGACGATGAACACTGAAGCTTTCTTT	CASSFRQGGTMNTEAFF	17	TRBD1	-	TRBV7-9	TRBJ1-1
TGCGCCAGCAGCACGGGACATTATGAAGCTTTCTTT	CASSTGHYEAFF	12	-	few	TRBV5-1	TRBJ1-1
TGTGCCAGCAGCCAAGATCGAAGGGGCGCTAGCGGGAGAGGGTTGGAGACCCAGTACTTC	CASSQDRRGASGRGLETQYF	20	TRBD2	-	TRBV14	TRBJ2-5
TGTGCCATCAGTGAGACAGGCAATCAGCCCCAGCATTTT	CAISETGNQPQHF	13	-	-	TRBV10-3	TRBJ1-5
TGCGCCAGCAGCCCGACGGGGGACAGCACAGATACGCAGTATTTT	CASSPTGDSTDTQYF	15	-	-	TRBV5-1	TRBJ2-3
TGTGCCAGCAGTGAAACAGACGGACTTTACGAGCAGTACTTC	CASSETDGLYEQYF	14	-	few	TRBV6-1	TRBJ2-7
TGTGCCAGCAGCACCCGCAGCACCGGGGAGCTGTTTTTT	CASSTRSTGELFF	13	-	few	TRBV9	TRBJ2-2
TGTGCCTGGAGTAGTGGAGGTGGCTACACCTTC	CAWSSGGGYTF	11	-	-	TRBV30	TRBJ1-2
TGTGCCAGCAGTTCGGTCTTAAAAGGGGCTGGCTACACCTTC	CASSSVLKGAGYTF	14	-	many	TRBV28	TRBJ1-2
TGCGCCAGCAGCTCCCCGCGGGGCGGGGAGACCCAGTACTTC	CASSSPRGGETQYF	14	-	-	TRBV5-1	TRBJ2-5
TGTGCCAGCAGTCCCGACCCTACCTACAATGAGCAGTTCTTC	CASSPDPTYNEQFF	14	-	-	TRBV6-6	TRBJ2-1
TGTGCCAGAAGCCCACAGGGTGAGAGCAATCAGCCCCAGCATTTT	CARSPQGESNQPQHF	15	-	-	TRBV5-3	TRBJ1-5
TGTGCCAGCTCACCATTAGCACAGTCGAACACCGGGGAGCTGTTTTTT	CASSPLAQSNTGELFF	16	-	-	TRBV18	TRBJ2-2
TGTGCCATCAGTGACCCCAAGTGGGTAGATGAGCAGTTCTTC	CAISDPKWVDEQFF	14	-	-	TRBV10-3	TRBJ2-1
TGTGCCAGCAGCGGTAGCGGGAAAAGGGGAATCGAGCAGTACTTC	CASSGSGKRGIEQYF	15	TRBD2	-	TRBV9	TRBJ2-7
TGTGCCAGTAGTAGTCATGGACTAGCGGGGGGTGCTGACATTCAGTACTTC	CASSSHGLAGGADIQYF	17	TRBD2	-	TRBV19	TRBJ2-4
TGCAGTGCTCGAGGGACGGATGGCTACACCTTC	CSARGTDGYTF	11	-	-	TRBV20-1	TRBJ1-2
TGTGCCAGTAGTATTGGCGGGACAGACTATGGCTACACCTTC	CASSIGGTDYGYTF	14	TRBD1	-	TRBV19	TRBJ1-2